This T cell receptor beta chain was recovered during a study of blood T cell repertoires in COVID-19. Study information: PBMCs, B-cell-depleted T cells, or T cells provided the cDNA or gDNA that made up the material.

V was pared by 2 bases and J by 1 base, with 12 bases of the junction left unmatched. The germline CDR1 and CDR2 sequences are SGHRS and YFSETQ. The CDR3 is 20 residues long. Method: immunoSEQ multiplex PCR; TCRdb's copy keeps in-frame clones and lacks some. The repertoire holds approximately 300,000 clones, with around 89% as singletons. This clone was seen once. Sequencing was done on a sample of peripheral blood. The chain carries TRBV5-1 and TRBJ2-2; TRBD2 matches at 12 bases. This clonotype was sampled from a man aged 30-40 years with acute or convalescent COVID-19. The chain's CDR3 is CASSLMTSGSAFENTGELFF. The CDR3 coding sequence is TGCGCCAGCAGCTTAATGACTAGCGGGAGTGCCTTTGAGAACACCGGGGAGCTGTTTTTT. Drawing the rest from reference TRBV5-1 and TRBJ2-2, the complete variable domain is KAGVTQTPRYLIKTRGQQVTLSCSPISGHRSVSWYQQTPGQGLQFLFEYFSETQRNKGNFPGRFSGRQFSNSRSEMNVSTLELGDSALYLCASSLMTSGSAFENTGELFFGEGSRLTVL.